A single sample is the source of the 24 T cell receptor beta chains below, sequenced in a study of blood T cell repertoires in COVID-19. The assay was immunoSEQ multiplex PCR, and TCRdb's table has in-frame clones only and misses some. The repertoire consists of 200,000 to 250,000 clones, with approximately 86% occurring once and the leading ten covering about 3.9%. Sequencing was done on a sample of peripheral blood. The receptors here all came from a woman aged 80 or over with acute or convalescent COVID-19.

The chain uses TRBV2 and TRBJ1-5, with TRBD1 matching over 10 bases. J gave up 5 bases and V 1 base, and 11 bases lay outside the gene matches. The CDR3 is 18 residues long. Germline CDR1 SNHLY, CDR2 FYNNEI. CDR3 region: CASSEGGQGVRVYQPQHF. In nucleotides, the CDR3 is TGTGCCAGCAGTGAAGGCGGACAGGGGGTTAGGGTGTATCAGCCCCAGCATTTT.

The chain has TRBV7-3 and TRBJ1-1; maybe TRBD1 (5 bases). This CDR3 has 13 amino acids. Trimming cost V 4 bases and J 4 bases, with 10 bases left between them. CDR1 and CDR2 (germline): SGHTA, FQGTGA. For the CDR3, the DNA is TGTGCCAGCAGCTACAGGTTCGGCACTGAAGCTTTCTTT. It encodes CASSYRFGTEAFF.

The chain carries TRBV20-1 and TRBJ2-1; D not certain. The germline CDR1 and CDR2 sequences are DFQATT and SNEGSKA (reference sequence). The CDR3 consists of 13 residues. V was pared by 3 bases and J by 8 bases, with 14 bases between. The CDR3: CSASPPRYYEQFF. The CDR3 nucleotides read TGCAGTGCTAGTCCCCCCAGGTACTATGAGCAGTTCTTC.

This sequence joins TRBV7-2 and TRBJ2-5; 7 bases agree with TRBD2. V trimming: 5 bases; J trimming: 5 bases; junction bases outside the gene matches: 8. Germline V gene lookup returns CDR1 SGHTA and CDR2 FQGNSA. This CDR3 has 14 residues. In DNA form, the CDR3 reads TGTGCCAGCAGCCGTAGACTAGCCGGGGAGACCCAGTACTTC. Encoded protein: CASSRRLAGETQYF.

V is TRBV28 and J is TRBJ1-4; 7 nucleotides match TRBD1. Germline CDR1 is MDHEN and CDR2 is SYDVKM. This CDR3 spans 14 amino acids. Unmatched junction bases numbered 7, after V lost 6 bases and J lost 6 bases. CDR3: CASRLQGRDEKLFF. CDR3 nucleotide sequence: TGTGCCAGCAGGCTACAGGGGCGGGATGAAAAACTGTTTTTT.

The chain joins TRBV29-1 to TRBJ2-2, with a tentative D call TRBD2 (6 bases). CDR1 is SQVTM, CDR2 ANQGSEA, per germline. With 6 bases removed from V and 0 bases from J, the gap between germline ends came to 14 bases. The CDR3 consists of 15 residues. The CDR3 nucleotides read TGCAGCGTCCGCTCCTCGGGGGCGAACACCGGGGAGCTGTTTTTT. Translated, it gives CSVRSSGANTGELFF.

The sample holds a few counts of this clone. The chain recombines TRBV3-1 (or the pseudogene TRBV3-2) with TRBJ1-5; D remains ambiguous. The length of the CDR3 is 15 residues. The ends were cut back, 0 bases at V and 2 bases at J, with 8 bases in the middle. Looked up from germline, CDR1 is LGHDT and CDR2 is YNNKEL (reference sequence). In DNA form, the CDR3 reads TGTGCCAGCAGCCAAGACGCGAGAGGCAATCAGCCCCAGCATTTT. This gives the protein CASSQDARGNQPQHF.

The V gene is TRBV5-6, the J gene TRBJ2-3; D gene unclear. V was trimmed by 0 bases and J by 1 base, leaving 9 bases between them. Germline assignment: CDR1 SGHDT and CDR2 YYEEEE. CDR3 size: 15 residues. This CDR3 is CASSLELSGTDTQYF. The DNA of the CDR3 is TGTGCCAGCAGCTTGGAGCTAAGCGGCACAGATACGCAGTATTTT.

CDR3 nucleotide sequence: TGTGCCAGCAGCGGCGACTGGGGCACAGATACGCAGTATTTT. It specifies CASSGDWGTDTQYF. V gene TRBV2 combines with J gene TRBJ2-3; the D is unclear. V gave up 6 bases and J gave up 1 base, with 11 bases separating them. Germline CDR1 reads SNHLY; CDR2 reads FYNNEI. This CDR3 has 14 residues.

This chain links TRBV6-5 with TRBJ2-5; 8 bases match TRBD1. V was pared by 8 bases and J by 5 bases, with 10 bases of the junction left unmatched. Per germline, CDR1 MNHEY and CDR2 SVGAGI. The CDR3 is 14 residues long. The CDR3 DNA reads TGTGCCAGCGCTGAGGACAGGGTCCACGAGACCCAGTACTTC. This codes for CASAEDRVHETQYF.

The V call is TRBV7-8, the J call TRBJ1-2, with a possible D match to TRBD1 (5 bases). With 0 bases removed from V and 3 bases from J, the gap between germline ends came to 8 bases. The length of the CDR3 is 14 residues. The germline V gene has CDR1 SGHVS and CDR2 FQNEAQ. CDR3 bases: TGTGCCAGCAGCTTAGCGGGGGGAGACTATGGCTACACCTTC. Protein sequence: CASSLAGGDYGYTF.

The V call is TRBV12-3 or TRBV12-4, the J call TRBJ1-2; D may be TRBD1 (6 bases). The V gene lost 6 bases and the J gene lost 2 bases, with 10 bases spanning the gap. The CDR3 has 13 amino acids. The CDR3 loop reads CASRTDRNYGYTF. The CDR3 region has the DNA TGTGCCAGCAGGACGGACAGAAACTATGGCTACACCTTC.

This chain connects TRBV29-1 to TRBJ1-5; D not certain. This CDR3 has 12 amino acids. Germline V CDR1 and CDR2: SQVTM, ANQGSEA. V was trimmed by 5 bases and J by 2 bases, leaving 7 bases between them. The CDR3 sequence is CSVRHGNQPQHF. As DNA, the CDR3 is TGCAGCGTTCGACATGGCAATCAGCCCCAGCATTTT.

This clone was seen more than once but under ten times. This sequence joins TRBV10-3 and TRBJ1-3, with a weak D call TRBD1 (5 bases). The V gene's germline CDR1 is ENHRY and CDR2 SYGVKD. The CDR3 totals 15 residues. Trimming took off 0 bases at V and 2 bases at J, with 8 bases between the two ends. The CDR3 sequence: CAISESVGAGNTIYF. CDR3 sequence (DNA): TGTGCCATCAGTGAGTCAGTAGGGGCTGGAAACACCATATATTTT.

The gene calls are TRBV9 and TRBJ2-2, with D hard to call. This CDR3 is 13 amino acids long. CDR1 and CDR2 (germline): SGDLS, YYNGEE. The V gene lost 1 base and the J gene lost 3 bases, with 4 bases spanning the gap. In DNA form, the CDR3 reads TGTGCCAGCAGCGTATCAGACACCGGGGAGCTGTTTTTT. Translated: CASSVSDTGELFF.

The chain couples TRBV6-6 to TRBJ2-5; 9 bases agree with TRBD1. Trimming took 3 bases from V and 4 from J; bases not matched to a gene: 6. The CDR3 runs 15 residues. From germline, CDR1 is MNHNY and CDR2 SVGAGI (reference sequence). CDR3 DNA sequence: TGTGCCAGCAGTTATGCGGGACAGGGAACAGAGACCCAGTACTTC. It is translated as CASSYAGQGTETQYF.

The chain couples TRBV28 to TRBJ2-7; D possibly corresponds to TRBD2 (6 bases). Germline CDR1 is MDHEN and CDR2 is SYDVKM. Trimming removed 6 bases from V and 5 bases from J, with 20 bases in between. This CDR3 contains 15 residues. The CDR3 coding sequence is TGTGCCAGCAGGGGCGGGAACGCGGGTATCCACGAGCAGTACTTC. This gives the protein CASRGGNAGIHEQYF.

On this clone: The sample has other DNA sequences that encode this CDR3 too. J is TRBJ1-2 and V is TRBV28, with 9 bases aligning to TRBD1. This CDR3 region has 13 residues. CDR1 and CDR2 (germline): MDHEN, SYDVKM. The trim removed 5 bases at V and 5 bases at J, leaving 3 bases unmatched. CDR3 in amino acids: CASSTGTGYGYTF. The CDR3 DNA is TGTGCCAGCAGTACAGGGACAGGGTATGGCTACACCTTC.

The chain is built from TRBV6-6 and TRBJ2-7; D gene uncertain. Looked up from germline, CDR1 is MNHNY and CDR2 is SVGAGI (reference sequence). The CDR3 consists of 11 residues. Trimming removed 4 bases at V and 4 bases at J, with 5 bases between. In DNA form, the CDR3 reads TGTGCCAGCAGTTCCCCTTACGAGCAGTACTTC. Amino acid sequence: CASSSPYEQYF.

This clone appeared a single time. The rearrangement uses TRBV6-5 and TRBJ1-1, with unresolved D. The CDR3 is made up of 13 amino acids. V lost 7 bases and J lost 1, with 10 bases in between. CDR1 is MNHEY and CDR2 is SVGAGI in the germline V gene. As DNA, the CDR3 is TGTGCCAGCACCCCGAATAGGAACACTGAAGCTTTCTTT. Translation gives CASTPNRNTEAFF.

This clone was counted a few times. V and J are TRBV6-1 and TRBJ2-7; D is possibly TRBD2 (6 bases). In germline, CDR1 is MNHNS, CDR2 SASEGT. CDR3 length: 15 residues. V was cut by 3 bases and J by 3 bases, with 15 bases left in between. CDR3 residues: CASSDRVTGLYEQYF. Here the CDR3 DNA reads TGTGCCAGCAGTGACAGGGTTACGGGACTCTACGAGCAGTACTTC.

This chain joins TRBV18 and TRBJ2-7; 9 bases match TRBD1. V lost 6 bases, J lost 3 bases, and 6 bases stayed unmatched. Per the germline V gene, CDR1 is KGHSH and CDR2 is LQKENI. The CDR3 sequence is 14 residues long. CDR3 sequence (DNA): TGTGCCAGCTCCCCGGACAGGGGTTTCTACGAGCAGTACTTC. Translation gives CASSPDRGFYEQYF.

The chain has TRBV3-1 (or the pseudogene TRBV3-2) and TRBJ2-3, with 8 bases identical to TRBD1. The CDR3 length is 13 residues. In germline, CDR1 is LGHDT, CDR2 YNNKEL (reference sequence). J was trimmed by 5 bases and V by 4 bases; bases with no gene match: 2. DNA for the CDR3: TGTGCCAGCAGCCTAGGGACAGGAGATACGCAGTATTTT. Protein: CASSLGTGDTQYF.

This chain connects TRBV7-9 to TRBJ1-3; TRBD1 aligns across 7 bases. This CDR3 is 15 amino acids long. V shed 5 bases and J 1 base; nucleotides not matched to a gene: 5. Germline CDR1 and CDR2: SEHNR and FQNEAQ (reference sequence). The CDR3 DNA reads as TGTGCCAGCAGCCTAACACAGGGGTCTGGAAACACCATATATTTT. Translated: CASSLTQGSGNTIYF.